The 30 T cell receptor beta chains presented below share a single source sample, sequenced in a study of blood T cell repertoires in COVID-19. TCRdb's copy holds only in-frame clones and misses some; the assay was immunoSEQ multiplex PCR. The table lists around 65,000 clones, approximately 91% of them singletons. The sample consisted of peripheral blood. The receptor set was obtained from a human donor in a cohort sampled during active COVID-19.

V is TRBV27 and J is TRBJ2-5; 7 bases line up with TRBD1. The V gene end was trimmed by 5 bases and the J gene end by 2 bases; junction bases not matched to a gene: 14. Germline V CDR1 and CDR2: MNHEY, SMNVEV (reference sequence). The CDR3 runs to 17 residues. The DNA of the CDR3 is TGTGCCAGCAGTCCGACACCAGGACAGGCTCTTCAAGAGACCCAGTACTTC. Encoded protein: CASSPTPGQALQETQYF.

The rearrangement links TRBV19 to TRBJ2-3; TRBD1 matches at 10 bases. The CDR3 has 15 residues. The trim removed 3 bases at V and 3 bases at J, leaving 3 bases unmatched. The V gene's germline CDR1 is LNHDA and CDR2 SQIVND (reference sequence). The CDR3 DNA reads TGTGCCAGTAGTATCCCGGGACAGGGGACAGATACGCAGTATTTT. Translated: CASSIPGQGTDTQYF.

This chain links TRBV18 with TRBJ2-7, with D tentatively TRBD2 (5 bases). The CDR3 has 21 amino acids. Trimming removed 0 bases at V and 0 bases at J, with 27 bases between. Germline assignment: CDR1 KGHSH and CDR2 LQKENI. The DNA for the CDR3 is TGTGCCAGCTCACCACCCCCAGGCATCGGACTTCTACTTTCCGCCTCCTACGAGCAGTACTTC. It codes for CASSPPPGIGLLLSASYEQYF.

The J gene is TRBJ2-2, the V gene TRBV10-3; 9 nucleotides line up with TRBD2. V shed 4 bases and J 8 bases; nucleotides not matched to a gene: 2. This CDR3 contains 13 residues. The germline CDR1 and CDR2 sequences are ENHRY and SYGVKD. CDR3 protein: CAISVAGGGELFF. The DNA for the CDR3 is TGTGCCATCAGTGTGGCGGGAGGGGGGGAGCTGTTTTTT.

The gene calls are TRBV25-1 and TRBJ2-3; 8 nucleotides line up with TRBD2. The germline gives CDR1 MGHDK, CDR2 SYGVNS. The CDR3 runs to 12 residues. CDR3 sequence reads: CASSTSVDTQYF. The CDR3 DNA follows: TGTGCAAGTTCGACTAGCGTAGATACGCAGTATTTT.

The table lists this clone with a count of one. The V call is TRBV5-6, the J call TRBJ2-1; D call uncertain. Trimming took off 3 bases at V and 5 bases at J, with 15 bases between the two ends. The germline V gene encodes CDR1 SGHDT and CDR2 YYEEEE. This CDR3 spans 15 amino acids. CDR3 nucleotides: TGTGCCAGCAGCTCACCAACATCAGGCAACAATGAGCAGTTCTTC. Translated, it gives CASSSPTSGNNEQFF. Together with reference TRBV5-6 and TRBJ2-1, the CDR3 gives the full variable domain: DAGVTQSPTHLIKTRGQQVTLRCSPKSGHDTVSWYQQALGQGPQFIFQYYEEEERQRGNFPDRFSGHQFPNYSSELNVNALLLGDSALYLCASSSPTSGNNEQFFGPGTRLTVL.

The rearrangement uses TRBV27 and TRBJ2-3, with D possibly TRBD2 on 6 matching bases. The CDR3 runs 14 residues. Trimming cost V 5 bases and J 8 bases, with 17 bases left between them. Germline-derived CDR1 and CDR2 are MNHEY and SMNVEV (reference sequence). The CDR3 nucleotides read TGTGCCAGCAGTGTCCAGGGAGGCGGTATTACGCAGTATTTT. Translation: CASSVQGGGITQYF.

The rearrangement joins TRBV10-3 to TRBJ2-7; perhaps TRBD2 as D (6 bases). The V end lost 0 bases, the J end lost 2 bases, and 11 bases lay between the germline ends. Germline lookup yields CDR1 ENHRY and CDR2 SYGVKD. The CDR3 covers 15 residues. The CDR3 nucleotides read TGTGCCATCAGTGAGTCGAGAGGAGGGGCCTACGAGCAGTACTTC. Translated: CAISESRGGAYEQYF.

The chain recombines TRBV12-5 with TRBJ2-3, with D perhaps matching TRBD2 (5 bases). The V gene's germline CDR1 is LGHNT and CDR2 FRNRAP. The CDR3 spans 16 residues. Trimming took 2 bases from V and 0 from J, leaving 12 bases between them. In nucleotides, the CDR3 is TGTGCTAGTGGTTTGATAACCGCGGGTAGCACAGATACGCAGTATTTT. This gives the protein CASGLITAGSTDTQYF.

The rearrangement joins TRBV6-5 to TRBJ2-1; 7 bases are shared with TRBD2. The length of the CDR3 is 15 residues. CDR1 and CDR2 from the germline V gene are MNHEY and SVGAGI. The ends lost 0 bases at V and 8 bases at J; junction bases unmatched: 7. CDR3 coding DNA: TGTGCCAGCAGTTACTCAACCAGCGGGGTCTATGAGCAGTTCTTC. Protein: CASSYSTSGVYEQFF.

The chain employs TRBV6-2 or TRBV6-3 and TRBJ1-4; perhaps TRBD1 as D (6 bases). The V end was cut by 2 bases, the J end by 8 bases, with 15 bases between. The germline gives CDR1 MNHEY, CDR2 SVGEGT. The CDR3 is 15 residues long. CDR3 in DNA: TGTGCCAGCAGTTACGCAGGGGCCGTGGGAGAAAAACTGTTTTTT. This sequence encodes CASSYAGAVGEKLFF.

The V call is TRBV10-3, the J call TRBJ2-1, with TRBD2 matching 7 bases. V shed 7 bases, J shed 4 bases, and the junction held 10 bases outside the gene matches. CDR1 is ENHRY, CDR2 SYGVKD, per germline. This CDR3 contains 15 residues. CDR3 DNA: TGTGCCATCACCGTGGGGCTAGCGGAGTACAATGAGCAGTTCTTC. Amino acid sequence: CAITVGLAEYNEQFF.

J is TRBJ1-5 and V is TRBV6-2 or TRBV6-3; D gene ambiguous. Trimming stripped 0 bases from V and 0 bases from J, with 15 bases between. The CDR3 spans 18 residues. Germline-derived CDR1 and CDR2 are MNHEY and SVGEGT. This chain's CDR3 is CASSYSPGRSYSNQPQHF. The CDR3 nucleotides read TGTGCCAGCAGTTACTCTCCAGGAAGAAGTTATAGCAATCAGCCCCAGCATTTT.

The rearrangement uses TRBV7-9 and TRBJ2-7, with D maybe TRBD1 (6 bases). Trimming stripped 1 base from V and 6 bases from J, with 13 bases between. The CDR3 covers 14 residues. Germline CDR1 reads SEHNR; CDR2 reads FQNEAQ (reference sequence). The CDR3 region is CASSLGAGASEQYF. Written as DNA, the CDR3 is TGTGCCAGCAGCTTAGGGGCAGGGGCGAGCGAGCAGTACTTC.

The chain has TRBV19 and TRBJ2-7; 9 bases line up with TRBD1. J was trimmed by 2 bases and V by 10 bases; bases with no gene match: 9. The CDR3 has 14 residues. Germline V gene data show CDR1 as LNHDA and CDR2 as SQIVND (reference sequence). CDR3 coding DNA: TGTGCCACCAAATCCAGACAGGGGGCCTACGAGCAGTACTTC. Translated, it gives CATKSRQGAYEQYF.

This chain uses TRBV18 with TRBJ1-4; no definite D call. V was pared by 2 bases and J by 0 bases, with 7 bases between. Germline V gene data show CDR1 as KGHSH and CDR2 as LQKENI. This CDR3 is built from 15 residues. CDR3 amino acids: CASSPGLTTNEKLFF. CDR3 coding DNA: TGTGCCAGCTCACCAGGACTAACAACTAATGAAAAACTGTTTTTT.

The J gene is TRBJ2-7, the V gene TRBV6-5, with D possibly matching TRBD1 (7 bases). The ends were cut back, 5 bases at V and 1 base at J, with 12 bases in the middle. This CDR3 is 14 amino acids long. Germline lookup yields CDR1 MNHEY and CDR2 SVGAGI. The CDR3 region has the DNA TGTGCCAGCAGTAGGGGGGACAGTTCCTACGAGCAGTACTTC. Residues: CASSRGDSSYEQYF.

The V call is TRBV5-4, the J call TRBJ2-2; 7 bases line up with TRBD2. This CDR3 spans 16 amino acids. The V gene's germline CDR1 is SGHNT and CDR2 YYREEE (reference sequence). Unmatched junction bases numbered 9, after V lost 3 bases and J lost 4 bases. This chain's CDR3 is CASSSVEGGTTGELFF. CDR3 coding DNA: TGTGCCAGCAGCTCGGTGGAGGGAGGGACCACCGGGGAGCTGTTTTTT.

The chain uses TRBV4-3 and TRBJ2-2; 9 bases line up with TRBD1. This CDR3 is 14 amino acids long. Losses at the gene ends were 4 bases for V and 7 bases for J; bases not matched to a gene: 4. CDR1 and CDR2 from the germline V gene are LGHNA and YSLEER. In DNA, the CDR3 is TGCGCCAGCAGCCCCGGGACAGGGTTCGGGGAGCTGTTTTTT. It translates to CASSPGTGFGELFF.

This rearrangement joins TRBV6-2 or TRBV6-3 to TRBJ2-1, with 8 bases lining up with TRBD2. The CDR3 is made up of 15 amino acids. With 7 bases clipped from V and 9 bases from J, the junction kept 14 bases outside the gene matches. Germline assignment: CDR1 MNHEY and CDR2 SVGEGT. CDR3 DNA: TGTGCCAGCAACCCCCGGGAGGGAGGTAACGGTGAGCAGTTCTTC. The encoded protein is CASNPREGGNGEQFF.

This sequence joins TRBV10-1 and TRBJ1-1; D call uncertain. The CDR3 runs 15 residues. Germline lookup yields CDR1 WNHNN and CDR2 SYGVQD (reference sequence). Trimming took off 9 bases at V and 0 bases at J, with 17 bases between the two ends. The CDR3, as DNA: TGCGCCAGTACGTCCGGGGAAAGTATGAACACTGAAGCTTTCTTT. Protein sequence: CASTSGESMNTEAFF.

This sequence joins TRBV6-5 and TRBJ1-5; TRBD1 is a possible D gene (5 bases). V was pared by 5 bases and J by 6 bases, with 14 bases between. The germline CDR1 and CDR2 sequences are MNHEY and SVGAGI. The CDR3 extends over 14 amino acids. The CDR3 loop is CASSPGTGGQPQHF. Here the CDR3 DNA reads TGTGCCAGCAGTCCAGGGACCGGGGGTCAGCCCCAGCATTTT.

This rearrangement joins TRBV9 to TRBJ2-3, with D possibly being TRBD1 (7 bases). This CDR3 has 17 residues. Germline V gives CDR1 SGDLS, CDR2 YYNGEE. The V gene lost 2 bases and the J gene lost 2 bases, with 18 bases spanning the gap. As DNA, the CDR3 is TGTGCCAGCAGCGTGGGAACAGGGGCGGGGTACACAGATACGCAGTATTTT. Protein product: CASSVGTGAGYTDTQYF.

This clone was counted a single time. V and J are TRBV28 and TRBJ1-2; D is unresolved. The CDR3 runs to 11 residues. CDR1 is MDHEN and CDR2 is SYDVKM in the germline V gene. Deletions cut 4 bases from V and 9 bases from J, with 9 bases between. CDR3 sequence (DNA): TGTGCCAGCAGTTCCCCTAGGAGCTACACCTTC. Protein: CASSSPRSYTF.

The genes are TRBV20-1 and TRBJ2-1, with 14 bases matching TRBD2. The junction had 6 bases not matched to a gene; V was cut back by 5 bases and J by 9 bases. Per germline, CDR1 DFQATT and CDR2 SNEGSKA (reference sequence). CDR3 length: 14 amino acids. DNA of the CDR3: TGCAGTGCTGGTGGGACTAGCGGGAGCTCTGAGCAGTTCTTC. Translation gives CSAGGTSGSSEQFF.

Remarks on this clone: At one end, the junction sequence differs from germline, possibly due to a read error. The V and J genes are TRBV5-6 and TRBJ2-7; TRBD1 matches 10 bases. From germline, CDR1 is SGHDT and CDR2 YYEEEE. This CDR3 contains 15 residues. The CDR3 region has the DNA TGTGCCAGCAGCTTGCCCGCCTCCCTCGGGACAGGGGCCTCCTTC. Amino acids: CASSLPASLGTGASF.

Here the CDR3 DNA reads TGTGCCAGCAGCGTAGGGCAGACCCAGGGCGCCTACGAGCAGTACTTC. Translation: CASSVGQTQGAYEQYF. The J gene is TRBJ2-7, the V gene TRBV9, with D possibly TRBD1 on 5 matching bases. This CDR3 is built from 16 residues. Looked up from germline, CDR1 is SGDLS and CDR2 is YYNGEE. Trimming pared 0 bases from V and 2 bases from J, leaving 15 bases between.

In DNA form, the CDR3 reads TGTGCCAGCAGCTTGGCAGGGATAGGAGGCTACACCTTC. As protein: CASSLAGIGGYTF. The rearrangement links TRBV7-8 to TRBJ1-2; D may be TRBD1 (5 bases). The germline gives CDR1 SGHVS, CDR2 FQNEAQ. This CDR3 is 13 amino acids long. Between the trimmed V and J ends, which lost 3 bases and 8 bases, there was a span of 13 bases.

The chain employs TRBV28 and TRBJ2-7, with a possible D match to TRBD2 (6 bases). Trimming removed 3 bases from V and 2 bases from J, with 11 bases in between. Germline lookup yields CDR1 MDHEN and CDR2 SYDVKM. The length of the CDR3 is 14 residues. The CDR3 reads CASSLAGNTYEQYF. CDR3 DNA: TGTGCCAGCAGTTTGGCGGGGAATACCTACGAGCAGTACTTC.

This rearrangement joins TRBV28 to TRBJ2-7; 9 bases match TRBD2. The CDR3 extends over 15 amino acids. CDR1 MDHEN and CDR2 SYDVKM come from the germline V gene. V dropped 3 bases and J dropped 7; count of bases not matched to a gene: 10. For the CDR3, the DNA is TGTGCCAGCAGTTTTATGCGGGAGGGCCCTGAGGAGCAGTACTTC. This translates into CASSFMREGPEEQYF.